This TCR beta chain was obtained from a study of T-cell reconstitution after alpha-beta-depleted transplantation in children. This clonotype has at least ten counts. Preparation of the TCRbeta library involved a method that used unique molecular identifiers. TCRdb used MiXCR to reprocess the PCR reads, holding one entry per CDR3 protein. The table has hundreds of thousands of distinct CDR3 sequences, roughly 10% seen once. Germline lookup yields CDR1 DFQATT and CDR2 SNEGSKA (reference sequence). V lost 5 bases and J 3 bases, leaving 10 bases between the germline ends. The CDR3 totals 12 residues. The material was peripheral blood, obtained 180 days after TCRalphabeta/CD19-depleted stem cell transplant. The receptor was derived from a male patient aged 2-9 years who had a stem cell transplant for chronic granulomatous disease, so the T cells may come from the graft donor. The chain combines TRBV20-1 with TRBJ2-5; no definite D call. CDR3 nucleotide sequence: TGCAGTGCTCTGCAAAACAAAGAGACCCAGTACTTC. Its translation: CSALQNKETQYF.